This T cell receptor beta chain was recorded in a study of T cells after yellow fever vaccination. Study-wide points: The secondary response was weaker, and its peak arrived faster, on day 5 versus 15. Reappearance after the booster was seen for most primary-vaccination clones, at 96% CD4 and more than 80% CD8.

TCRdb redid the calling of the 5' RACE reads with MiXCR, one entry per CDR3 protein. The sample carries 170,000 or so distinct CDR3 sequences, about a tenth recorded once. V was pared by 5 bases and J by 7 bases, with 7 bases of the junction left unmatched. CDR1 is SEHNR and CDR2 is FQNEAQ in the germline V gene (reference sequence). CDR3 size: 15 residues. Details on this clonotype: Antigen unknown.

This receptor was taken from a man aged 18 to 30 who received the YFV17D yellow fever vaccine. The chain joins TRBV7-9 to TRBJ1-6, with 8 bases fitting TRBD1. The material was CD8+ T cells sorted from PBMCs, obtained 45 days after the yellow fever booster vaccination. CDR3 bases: TGTGCCAGCAGCGGGCAGGGGGCGAGAAATTCACCCCTCCACTTT. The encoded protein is CASSGQGARNSPLHF.